This T cell receptor (beta chain) was retrieved from a study of post-analysis software for immune sequencing data. Regarding the study as a whole: The study found significantly lower normalized Chao1 diversity in multiple sclerosis patients than in controls. The five TRBV segments detected at higher frequency in patients than in controls included TRBV5-6, TRBV5-1 and TRBV20-1.

Notes on this clonotype: Antigen specificity is unknown.

Unique molecular identifiers tagged the TCR beta cDNA libraries. Yield was roughly 0.5 million cDNA molecules from around 1 to 9.1 million T cells. A single record per CDR3 protein comes from TCRdb applying MiXCR to the PCR reads. The table records approximately 350,000 distinct CDR3 sequences, 30% to 45% of them present only once. Trimming removed 1 base from V and 3 bases from J; junction bases left unmatched: 15. The CDR3 loop spans 19 amino acids. Per the germline V gene, CDR1 is LGHNA and CDR2 is YNFKEQ. Material for sequencing was blood. The chain couples TRBV4-2 to TRBJ1-5, with TRBD1 identical over 7 bases. The receptor's source is a girl between 10 and 17 years old with multiple sclerosis. CDR3 nucleotide sequence: TGTGCCAGCAGCCAAGTTCGGGCCCTAGGGACAGCGACCAATCAGCCCCAGCATTTT. Translating gives CASSQVRALGTATNQPQHF.